This T cell receptor (beta chain) was sequenced for a study of T cell responses to AZD1222 COVID-19 vaccine. Study-wide results and caveats: The study sampled repertoires only after the peak T cell response. Receipt of two AZD1222 doses was followed by a rise in Spike-specific TCR breadth and depth. Donors were largely white British and mainly female; clonal diversity was possibly underestimated.

Sequencing used immunoSEQ multiplex PCR; TCRdb keeps in-frame clones, though not all of them. The data hold over 130,000 clones, with under 90% observed a single time. The V gene lost 4 bases and the J gene lost 3 bases, with 13 bases spanning the gap. Germline values: CDR1 LGHDT, CDR2 YNNKEL (reference sequence). This CDR3 spans 15 amino acids. A note on this clone: As yet, its antigen is unknown.

This chain connects TRBV3-1 (or the pseudogene TRBV3-2) to TRBJ2-1; D is undetermined. This receptor was taken from an adult who received the AZD1222 COVID-19 vaccine. The sequenced sample was peripheral blood, obtained 28 days after the second AZD1222 dose. Here the CDR3 reads CASSPLGRFYNEQFF. The CDR3, as DNA: TGTGCCAGCAGCCCACTGGGTAGGTTCTACAATGAGCAGTTCTTC.